The 31 T cell receptor beta chains reported below all come from one sample, sequenced in a study of CD8+CD57+ T cells in acquired aplastic anemia. TCR beta VDJ and CDR3 profiling used genomic DNA as template. Using its own MiXCR run on the reads, TCRdb lists one record per CDR3 protein. Of roughly 190,000 distinct CDR3 sequences listed, 50% to 55% are singletons. The sample taken for sequencing was sorted CD4+, CD8+, or CD8+CD57+ T cells (not recorded which) from PBMCs. All receptors derive from a human donor in good health, serving as a control.

This clonotype was seen many times. This chain joins TRBV19 and TRBJ2-2; 8 nucleotides agree with TRBD1. The CDR3 spans 15 residues. Trimming at V came to 4 bases and at J to 9 bases, leaving 10 bases not matched to a gene. Germline CDR1 reads LNHDA; CDR2 reads SQIVND (reference sequence). As DNA, the CDR3 is TGTGCCAGTAGTAGACGAGGACAGGGTCGGTGGGAGCTGTTTTTT. Amino acids: CASSRRGQGRWELFF.

Only one count was recorded for this clonotype. This sequence joins TRBV12-3 or TRBV12-4 and TRBJ2-7, with 9 bases identical to TRBD1. Trimming cost V 4 bases and J 6 bases; bases outside gene matches: 4. There are 13 residues in the CDR3. The CDR3 spells CASSWTGVGEQYF. CDR3 nucleotide sequence: TGTGCCAGCAGTTGGACAGGGGTGGGCGAGCAGTACTTC.

The chain links TRBV2 to TRBJ1-3; weak D call: TRBD1 (6 bases). Germline V gene lookup returns CDR1 SNHLY and CDR2 FYNNEI. The CDR3 sequence is 13 residues long. V lost 8 bases and J 3 bases, leaving 11 bases between the germline ends. The CDR3 spells CASATGLGNTIYF. The CDR3 DNA reads as TGTGCCAGCGCCACAGGGCTTGGAAACACCATATATTTT. The full variable domain, in which reference TRBV2 and TRBJ1-3 provide the parts outside the CDR3, is EPEVTQTPSHQVTQMGQEVILRCVPISNHLYFYWYRQILGQKVEFLVSFYNNEISEKSEIFDDQFSVERPDGSNFTLKIRSTKLEDSAMYFCASATGLGNTIYFGEGSWLTVV.

The rearrangement uses TRBV15 and TRBJ1-1, with 10 nucleotides matching TRBD1. The CDR3 length is 14 residues. Per germline, CDR1 LNHNV and CDR2 YYDKDF (reference sequence). The V and J ends lost 11 bases and 4 bases, in that order; junction bases with no gene match: 10. The CDR3 loop reads CAVGGQGTFTEAFF. As DNA, the CDR3 is TGTGCCGTCGGGGGACAGGGGACGTTCACTGAAGCTTTCTTT.

This chain's CDR3 is CSAGDGGTEAFF. The CDR3 nucleotides are TGCAGCGCTGGAGACGGGGGCACTGAAGCTTTCTTT. The V gene is TRBV29-1, the J gene TRBJ1-1; tentatively, D is TRBD1 (5 bases). CDR1 and CDR2 from the germline V gene are SQVTM and ANQGSEA. Between the trimmed V and J ends, which lost 7 bases and 4 bases, there was a span of 13 bases. The CDR3 extends over 12 amino acids.

In the case of this clonotype: A much bigger clone sits one base away, suggesting this may be a read error. V usage is TRBV9 and J usage is TRBJ2-1; D remains ambiguous. Germline loops: CDR1 SGDLS, CDR2 YYNGEE. The CDR3 totals 16 residues. The CDR3 here is CASSVHSQVSYNKQFF. DNA of the CDR3: TGTGCCAGCAGCGTACACAGCCAGGTCTCCTACAATAAGCAGTTCTTC.

This clonotype has just a few counts. The gene calls are TRBV27 and TRBJ1-1, with 8 bases aligning to TRBD1. The germline gives CDR1 MNHEY, CDR2 SMNVEV (reference sequence). Trimming cost V 3 bases and J 0 bases; bases outside gene matches: 6. The CDR3 consists of 16 residues. CDR3 sequence reads: CASSFRNRGVNTEAFF. CDR3 nucleotide sequence: TGTGCCAGCAGTTTCAGAAACAGGGGGGTGAACACTGAAGCTTTCTTT.

Worth noting for this clonotype: Lacking the conserved final phenylalanine or tryptophan, this CDR3 likely reflects a read error. The rearrangement joins TRBV12-3 or TRBV12-4 to TRBJ1-2; no clear D gene. The length of the CDR3 is 14 residues. With 2 bases removed from V and 2 bases from J, the gap between germline ends came to 9 bases. The DNA of the CDR3 is TGTGCCAGCAGTTTATCCGGCCAGAACTATGGCTACACCCTC. This codes for CASSLSGQNYGYTL.

This sequence joins TRBV7-2 and TRBJ2-3; 15 positions match TRBD2. This CDR3 contains 18 residues. Germline V CDR1 and CDR2: SGHTA, FQGNSA. J lost 4 bases, V lost 0 bases, and 5 bases had no gene match. The CDR3 region is CASSLAGLAGGLADTQYF. The CDR3 DNA is TGTGCCAGCAGCTTAGCGGGACTAGCGGGGGGCCTAGCAGATACGCAGTATTTT.

The V gene is TRBV7-9, the J gene TRBJ2-7, with D possibly being TRBD1 (5 bases). The V gene lost 4 bases and the J gene lost 6 bases, with 10 bases spanning the gap. From germline, CDR1 is SEHNR and CDR2 FQNEAQ (reference sequence). The CDR3 totals 12 residues. Here the CDR3 DNA reads TGTGCCAGCAGCTCCGACAGATTCGAGCAGTACTTC. It codes for CASSSDRFEQYF.

Concerning this clonotype: The junction differs from germline at one of its ends, possibly a read error. The rearrangement uses TRBV10-2 and TRBJ1-1; 11 bases agree with TRBD1. Per the germline V gene, CDR1 is WSHSY and CDR2 is SAAADI. The CDR3 loop spans 14 amino acids. CDR3 in DNA: TGTGCCAGCAGTTACTGGGACAGGGGGTCTGAAGCTTTCTTT. Its translation: CASSYWDRGSEAFF.

Ten or more counts support this clonotype. The J gene is TRBJ1-6, the V gene TRBV20-1, with 9 bases lining up with TRBD1. Trimming at V came to 1 base and at J to 6 bases, leaving 4 bases not matched to a gene. CDR1 is DFQATT, CDR2 SNEGSKA, per germline (reference sequence). The CDR3 is made up of 15 amino acids. The CDR3 DNA reads TGCAGTGCTAGAGGCGGGACAGGGCTTAATTCACCCCTCCACTTT. This codes for CSARGGTGLNSPLHF.

The gene calls are TRBV19 and TRBJ1-5, with D possibly being TRBD1 (6 bases). In germline, CDR1 is LNHDA, CDR2 SQIVND (reference sequence). V lost 8 bases, J lost 8 bases, and 16 bases lay in between. CDR3 size: 13 residues. The CDR3 here is CASLPGGGEPQHF. In DNA form, the CDR3 reads TGTGCCAGTCTCCCCGGGGGCGGAGAGCCCCAGCATTTT. The full variable domain, in which reference TRBV19 and TRBJ1-5 provide the parts outside the CDR3, is DGGITQSPKYLFRKEGQNVTLSCEQNLNHDAMYWYRQDPGQGLRLIYYSQIVNDFQKGDIAEGYSVSREKKESFPLTVTSAQKNPTAFYLCASLPGGGEPQHFGDGTRLSIL.

On this clonotype itself: The missing conserved phenylalanine or tryptophan at the end of this CDR3 makes a read error likely. The genes are TRBV6-2 or TRBV6-3 and TRBJ2-5, with 12 bases fitting TRBD2. The CDR3 loop spans 16 amino acids. Germline V CDR1 and CDR2: MNHEY, SVGEGT. Trimming at V came to 5 bases and at J to 4 bases, leaving 8 bases not matched to a gene. DNA for the CDR3: TGTGCCAGCAGTCCCCCCTCTAGCGGGGGGGCAGAGACCCAGTACCTC. Residues: CASSPPSSGGAETQYL.

The chain uses TRBV9 and TRBJ1-1, with D uncertain. The CDR3 spans 15 residues. Germline CDR1 reads SGDLS; CDR2 reads YYNGEE. Trimming removed 6 bases at V and 4 bases at J, with 19 bases between. CDR3 region: CASKDSRSFCTEAFF. In DNA form, the CDR3 reads TGTGCCAGCAAGGATAGCAGATCCTTTTGCACTGAAGCTTTCTTT.

This clonotype was detected many times. The chain is built from TRBV7-2 and TRBJ2-1; maybe TRBD2 (6 bases). Germline CDR1 SGHTA, CDR2 FQGNSA. The CDR3 is 18 amino acids. Trimming left V 6 bases short and J 2 bases short, with 23 bases between. In DNA form, the CDR3 reads TGTGCCAGCAGAAAGGGGAAAACAAGCGGGCTGACCTACAATGAGCAGTTCTTC. It translates to CASRKGKTSGLTYNEQFF. Based on the CDR3 plus reference TRBV7-2 and TRBJ2-1, the full variable domain is GAGVSQSPSNKVTEKGKDVELRCDPISGHTALYWYRQSLGQGLEFLIYFQGNSAPDKSGLPSDRFSAERTGGSVSTLTIQRTQQEDSAVYLCASRKGKTSGLTYNEQFFGPGTRLTVL.

The chain combines TRBV2 with TRBJ1-4, with D perhaps matching TRBD1 (5 bases). The V gene's germline CDR1 is SNHLY and CDR2 FYNNEI. The CDR3 loop spans 15 amino acids. V was shortened by 6 bases and J by 5 bases, with 16 bases between the two germline ends. The CDR3 loop reads CASRSPGPLNEKLFF. The CDR3, as DNA: TGTGCCAGCAGGTCTCCGGGACCTTTGAATGAAAAACTGTTTTTT.

This clonotype was seen at least ten times. This chain connects TRBV5-8 to TRBJ1-1; D call uncertain. The germline V gene has CDR1 SGHTS and CDR2 YDEGEE. The germline V and J ends were trimmed by 0 bases and 2 bases, with 5 bases remaining between them. The CDR3 length is 13 residues. Here the CDR3 reads CASSLESNTEAFF. DNA of the CDR3: TGTGCCAGCAGCTTGGAGTCCAACACTGAAGCTTTCTTT.

Many counts were recorded for this clonotype. The chain joins TRBV6-1 to TRBJ1-6; D is uncertain. Trimming left V 1 base short and J 7 bases short, with 8 bases between. CDR1 MNHNS and CDR2 SASEGT come from the germline V gene. CDR3 length: 14 residues. CDR3: CASSEGPSNSPLHF. DNA for the CDR3: TGTGCCAGCAGTGAAGGACCGTCAAATTCACCCCTCCACTTT.

With respect to this clonotype: Compared with germline, one end of the junction differs, possibly owing to a read error. The rearrangement uses TRBV19 and TRBJ1-3; D unresolved. Germline V lookup: CDR1 LNHDA, CDR2 SQIVND (reference sequence). The CDR3 is 15 residues long. The CDR3 loop reads CASSPQGSAGNTVYF. Here the CDR3 DNA reads TGTGCCAGCTCACCACAAGGGAGTGCTGGAAACACCGTATATTTT.

This clonotype was seen more than once but under ten times. CDR3 bases: TGTGCCAGCTCACCGGGACAGGGTTGTTCACCCCTCCACTTT. Translation: CASSPGQGCSPLHF. The chain couples TRBV18 to TRBJ1-6; 9 bases are shared with TRBD1. CDR1 is KGHSH, CDR2 LQKENI, per germline. The CDR3 extends over 14 amino acids. V lost 3 bases and J lost 9; bases outside the gene matches: 3.

CDR3 coding DNA: TGTGCCACGGACGGTTACTATGGCTACACCTTC. It codes for CATDGYYGYTF. The chain uses TRBV9 and TRBJ1-2; D is unresolved. V lost 9 bases, J lost 3 bases, and 9 bases lay in between. Germline V gene data show CDR1 as SGDLS and CDR2 as YYNGEE. There are 11 residues in the CDR3.

V usage is TRBV9 and J usage is TRBJ2-7, with D possibly matching TRBD2 (7 bases). Germline CDR1 is SGDLS and CDR2 is YYNGEE. V was trimmed by 0 bases and J by 5 bases, leaving 15 bases between them. The length of the CDR3 is 15 residues. CDR3 protein: CASSVDGGHYNEQYF. CDR3 DNA: TGTGCCAGCAGCGTAGACGGGGGGCACTACAACGAGCAGTACTTC.

This clonotype was seen a single time. The chain combines TRBV29-1 with TRBJ2-2; D possibly corresponds to TRBD2 (6 bases). This CDR3 contains 13 residues. The germline V gene has CDR1 SQVTM and CDR2 ANQGSEA. V lost 5 bases, J lost 4 bases, and 11 bases lay in between. The DNA for the CDR3 is TGCAGCGTTTCCCTAGCGATCACCGGGGAGCTGTTTTTT. Residues: CSVSLAITGELFF.

Many counts were recorded for this clonotype. The V and J genes are TRBV20-1 and TRBJ2-4; D is perhaps TRBD1 or TRBD2 (6 bases each). There are 15 residues in the CDR3. Looked up from germline, CDR1 is DFQATT and CDR2 is SNEGSKA (reference sequence). With 0 bases removed from V and 7 bases from J, the gap between germline ends came to 16 bases. DNA for the CDR3: TGCAGTGCTAGAGATCCCCTAACAGGGAGGAACATTCAGTACTTC. It codes for CSARDPLTGRNIQYF.

The rearrangement links TRBV5-1 to TRBJ2-1; tentatively, D is TRBD1 (6 bases). The CDR3 has 16 residues. V dropped 4 bases and J dropped 0 bases, with 14 bases sitting between them. Germline V lookup: CDR1 SGHRS, CDR2 YFSETQ. The CDR3 DNA sequence: TGCGCCAGCAGCCCTCGAACAGGGATCTCCTACAATGAGCAGTTCTTC. Translation: CASSPRTGISYNEQFF.

This chain joins TRBV20-1 and TRBJ2-2; TRBD2 aligns across 10 bases. Germline values: CDR1 DFQATT, CDR2 SNEGSKA (reference sequence). This CDR3 is 17 amino acids long. After removal of 1 base from V and 4 bases from J, the junction contained 9 bases not matched to a gene. Here the CDR3 reads CSARVGGLAGATGELFF. CDR3 coding DNA: TGCAGTGCTAGAGTGGGGGGGCTAGCGGGGGCCACCGGGGAGCTGTTTTTT.

This clonotype occurred a few times. This rearrangement joins TRBV20-1 to TRBJ2-1, with 9 nucleotides matching TRBD2. The CDR3 has 13 amino acids. In germline, CDR1 is DFQATT, CDR2 SNEGSKA (reference sequence). V trimming: 3 bases; J trimming: 5 bases; junction bases outside the gene matches: 2. The CDR3 sequence: CSARWTSDNEQFF. The DNA of the CDR3 is TGCAGTGCTAGGTGGACTAGCGACAATGAGCAGTTCTTC.

This chain links TRBV24-1 with TRBJ2-5; 7 positions match TRBD2. CDR1 and CDR2 from the germline V gene are KGHDR and SFDVKD. V lost 3 bases to trimming and J lost 5 bases; unmatched junction nucleotides: 8. The CDR3 runs 15 residues. CDR3 sequence reads: CATSDTSGATETQYF. The DNA of the CDR3 is TGTGCCACCAGTGATACAAGCGGGGCCACGGAGACCCAGTACTTC.

The V call is TRBV29-1, the J call TRBJ1-2; TRBD1 is a possible D gene (5 bases). Germline V gene sequence: CDR1 SQVTM, CDR2 ANQGSEA. V lost 6 bases and J 4 bases, leaving 12 bases between the germline ends. CDR3 length: 12 amino acids. In DNA, the CDR3 is TGCAGCGTGCGGGACGGATTCTATGGCTACACCTTC. It specifies CSVRDGFYGYTF. The full variable domain, its missing parts supplied by reference TRBV29-1 and TRBJ1-2, is SAVISQKPSRDICQRGTSLTIQCQVDSQVTMMFWYRQQPGQSLTLIATANQGSEATYESGFVIDKFPISRPNLTFSTLTVSNMSPEDSSIYLCSVRDGFYGYTFGSGTRLTVV.

This chain joins TRBV5-1 and TRBJ2-5, with 9 bases that match TRBD2. The CDR3 totals 16 residues. From germline, CDR1 is SGHRS and CDR2 YFSETQ. Trimming removed 4 bases from V and 4 bases from J; junction bases left unmatched: 11. CDR3 sequence: CASSPLAGGQGETQYF. CDR3 DNA sequence: TGCGCCAGCAGCCCCCTGGCGGGGGGGCAAGGAGAGACCCAGTACTTC.